A single sample gave rise to the 16 T cell receptor beta chains below, sequenced in a study of patients and donors after allogeneic stem cell transplantation. Via MiXCR, TCRdb re-called the RT-PCR reads, giving one row per CDR3 protein. The sample holds about 410,000 distinct CDR3 sequences, 16% seen once. Sequencing was carried out using blood, either unsorted or a sorted T cell fraction (not recorded which). The receptors were sampled from a human donor who was either an allogeneic HSCT recipient or a stem cell or donor lymphocyte infusion donor (not recorded which). It is not recorded whose cells these are; they may come from a transplant donor.

This clonotype was seen repeatedly, ten times or more. CDR3 region: CASSSGVQIPYEQYF. The CDR3 nucleotides are TGTGCCAGCAGCTCAGGGGTCCAAATCCCCTACGAGCAGTACTTC. This chain joins TRBV5-5 and TRBJ2-7; a possible D gene is TRBD1 (6 bases). Trimming removed 3 bases from V and 2 bases from J, with 15 bases in between. The germline V gene has CDR1 SGHKS and CDR2 YYEKEE (reference sequence). The CDR3 totals 15 residues.

This clonotype was seen ten or more times. V is TRBV12-3 or TRBV12-4 and J is TRBJ2-3; D not resolved. The CDR3 has 12 residues. V lost 3 bases to trimming and J lost 4 bases, with 5 bases between them. The chain's CDR3 is CASSFLPDTQYF. DNA of the CDR3: TGTGCCAGCAGTTTCCTCCCAGATACGCAGTATTTT.

This clonotype was picked up a small number of times. The chain employs TRBV28 and TRBJ2-7; TRBD1 matches at 9 bases. The CDR3 contains 15 residues. From germline, CDR1 is MDHEN and CDR2 SYDVKM. V shed 6 bases and J 5 bases; nucleotides not matched to a gene: 11. The CDR3 coding sequence is TGTGCCAGCAGGTACCTGGACAGGGGTGGCCACGAGCAGTACTTC. Its translation is CASRYLDRGGHEQYF. Variable domain in full (rest from reference TRBV28 and TRBJ2-7): DVKVTQSSRYLVKRTGEKVFLECVQDMDHENMFWYRQDPGLGLRLIYFSYDVKMKEKGDIPEGYSVSREKKERFSLILESASTNQTSMYLCASRYLDRGGHEQYFGPGTRLTVT.

This clonotype was seen a few times. The chain combines TRBV6-5 with TRBJ1-2; D is possibly TRBD1 (5 bases). This CDR3 spans 16 amino acids. Germline V CDR1 and CDR2: MNHEY, SVGAGI. Trimming shortened V by 0 bases and J by 3 bases, and 14 bases separated the two germline ends. The CDR3, as DNA: TGTGCCAGCAGTTACTCAGGAGGGACCCCCTACTATGGCTACACCTTC. Its protein product is CASSYSGGTPYYGYTF.

In its sample, this clonotype was seen many times. The J gene is TRBJ1-3, the V gene TRBV5-6; D is unclear. CDR1 and CDR2 (germline): SGHDT, YYEEEE. The CDR3 consists of 15 residues. The V and J ends lost 1 base and 4 bases respectively, with 12 bases between them. The CDR3 DNA reads as TGTGCCAGCAGCTTGTGGGGTGAACCAGGAAACACCATATATTTT. Protein sequence: CASSLWGEPGNTIYF.

This clonotype was found many times. This chain uses TRBV6-5 with TRBJ2-1; D might be TRBD1 or TRBD2, each matching 6 bases. Germline CDR1 reads MNHEY; CDR2 reads SVGAGI. The ends were cut back, 2 bases at V and 2 bases at J, with 10 bases in the middle. The CDR3 is 15 residues long. The CDR3: CASSYERGAYNEQFF. The CDR3, as DNA: TGTGCCAGCAGTTACGAGAGGGGGGCCTACAATGAGCAGTTCTTC.

This clonotype was recorded a few times. This rearrangement joins TRBV7-2 to TRBJ1-2, with 7 bases matching TRBD1. The CDR3 has 16 amino acids. Germline trimming cut 3 bases from V and 2 bases from J; bases unmatched to any gene: 9. In germline, CDR1 is SGHTA, CDR2 FQGNSA. Here the CDR3 reads CASSFPGQTINYGYTF. CDR3 nucleotides: TGTGCCAGCAGCTTCCCGGGACAGACCATCAACTATGGCTACACCTTC. The variable domain in full, with the rest retrieved from reference TRBV7-2 and TRBJ1-2, is GAGVSQSPSNKVTEKGKDVELRCDPISGHTALYWYRQSLGQGLEFLIYFQGNSAPDKSGLPSDRFSAERTGGSVSTLTIQRTQQEDSAVYLCASSFPGQTINYGYTFGSGTRLTVV.

The gene calls are TRBV24-1 and TRBJ1-4; 7 bases line up with TRBD1. CDR1 is KGHDR and CDR2 is SFDVKD in the germline V gene. This CDR3 contains 15 residues. V trimming: 4 bases; J trimming: 5 bases; junction bases outside the gene matches: 6. The CDR3: CATSEMDRKNEKLFF. The CDR3 DNA is TGTGCCACCAGTGAGATGGACAGGAAGAATGAAAAACTGTTTTTT.

Here the CDR3 reads CASSLRGGLFF. As DNA, the CDR3 is TGCGCCAGCAGCTTGAGGGGGGGGCTCTTCTTC. The chain combines TRBV5-1 with TRBJ2-1; a weak D match, TRBD2 (7 bases). CDR3 length: 11 residues. Germline V CDR1 and CDR2: SGHRS, YFSETQ. Trimming removed 1 base at V and 16 bases at J, with 12 bases between.

This clonotype was recorded many times. The chain uses TRBV3-1 and TRBJ2-3; D might be TRBD2 (5 bases). V was trimmed by 1 base and J by 0 bases, leaving 11 bases between them. From germline, CDR1 is LGHDT and CDR2 YNNKEL (reference sequence). This CDR3 comprises 16 residues. Here the CDR3 DNA reads TGTGCCAGCAGCCAAGCGGGAACTACTAGCACAGATACGCAGTATTTT. This sequence encodes CASSQAGTTSTDTQYF.

This clonotype was detected only a few times. This rearrangement joins TRBV18 to TRBJ2-1, with 9 positions matching TRBD2. The CDR3 spans 16 residues. Trimming removed 4 bases from V and 10 bases from J; junction bases left unmatched: 14. Per germline, CDR1 KGHSH and CDR2 LQKENI. The DNA of the CDR3 is TGTGCCAGCTCACTAAGAACTAGCGGGTTTGAAATCGAGCAGTTCTTC. It specifies CASSLRTSGFEIEQFF. The full variable domain, completed using reference TRBV18 and TRBJ2-1, is NAGVMQNPRHLVRRRGQEARLRCSPMKGHSHVYWYRQLPEEGLKFMVYLQKENIIDESGMPKERFSAEFPKEGPSILRIQQVVRGDSAAYFCASSLRTSGFEIEQFFGPGTRLTVL.

The chain recombines TRBV12-3 or TRBV12-4 with TRBJ2-1, with TRBD2 matching over 13 bases. CDR3 length: 17 amino acids. The V gene end was trimmed by 6 bases and the J gene end by 9 bases; junction bases not matched to a gene: 14. CDR3: CASRAGTSGMGRSEQFF. As DNA, the CDR3 is TGTGCCAGCAGAGCCGGGACTAGCGGGATGGGGAGGAGTGAGCAGTTCTTC.

The chain links TRBV5-1 to TRBJ2-1; 8 bases match TRBD1. The length of the CDR3 is 13 residues. Germline V gene data show CDR1 as SGHRS and CDR2 as YFSETQ. J gave up 14 bases and V 4 bases, and 11 bases lay outside the gene matches. CDR3 in amino acids: CASSPNSDREKFF. CDR3 bases: TGCGCCAGCAGCCCTAACTCGGACAGGGAGAAGTTCTTC.

The chain links TRBV25-1 to TRBJ2-5; maybe TRBD2 (6 bases). The CDR3 runs 15 residues. The germline V gene has CDR1 MGHDK and CDR2 SYGVNS. The V gene lost 8 bases and the J gene lost 2 bases, with 18 bases spanning the gap. The DNA for the CDR3 is TGTGCCAGCTCCCCCGGGGGACGACAGCAAGAGACCCAGTACTTC. Translating it yields CASSPGGRQQETQYF.

The chain joins TRBV20-1 to TRBJ1-5; no clear D gene. V was shortened by 0 bases and J by 0 bases, with 6 bases between the two germline ends. CDR1 is DFQATT and CDR2 is SNEGSKA in the germline V gene (reference sequence). CDR3 length: 14 residues. CDR3 DNA: TGCAGTGCTAGAGATCAACATAGCAATCAGCCCCAGCATTTT. Residues: CSARDQHSNQPQHF.

The chain has TRBV9 and TRBJ1-1; 11 nucleotides match TRBD1. Trimming took 1 base from V and 4 from J; bases not matched to a gene: 3. Germline loops: CDR1 SGDLS, CDR2 YYNGEE. The length of the CDR3 is 15 residues. As DNA, the CDR3 is TGTGCCAGCAGCGTAACTGGGACAGGGGGCACTGAAGCTTTCTTT. Translation gives CASSVTGTGGTEAFF.